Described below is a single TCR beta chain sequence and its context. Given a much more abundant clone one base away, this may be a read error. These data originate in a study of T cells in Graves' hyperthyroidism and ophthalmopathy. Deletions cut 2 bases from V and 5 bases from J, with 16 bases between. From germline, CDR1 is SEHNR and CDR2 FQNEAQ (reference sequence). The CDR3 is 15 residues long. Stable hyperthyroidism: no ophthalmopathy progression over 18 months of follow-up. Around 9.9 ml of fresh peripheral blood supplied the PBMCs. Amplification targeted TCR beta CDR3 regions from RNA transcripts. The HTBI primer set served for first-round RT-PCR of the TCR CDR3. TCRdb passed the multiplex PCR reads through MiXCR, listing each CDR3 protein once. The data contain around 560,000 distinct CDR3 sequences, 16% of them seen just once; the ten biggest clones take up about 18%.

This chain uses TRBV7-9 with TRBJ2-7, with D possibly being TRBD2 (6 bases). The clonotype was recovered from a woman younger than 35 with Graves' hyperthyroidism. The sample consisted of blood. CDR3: CASSLRTIEFHEQYF. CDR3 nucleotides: TGTGCCAGCAGCTTAAGGACTATCGAATTCCACGAGCAGTACTTC.